This TCR beta chain is drawn from a study of cytomegalovirus exposure and HLA in healthy donors. Findings of the study overall: It was likely that a cluster of highly shared sequence variants was a sequencing artifact. The classifier was said to identify cytomegalovirus status with high specificity and sensitivity. Presence/absence analyses assumed roughly uniform sequencing depth across donors, which may not hold. TCR beta sequences numbering around 15,000 were associated with HLA alleles at 0.05 false discovery rate in a later analysis.

This CDR3 is built from 14 residues. Per the germline V gene, CDR1 is SGHTA and CDR2 is FQGNSA. The V gene lost 3 bases and the J gene lost 4 bases, with 12 bases spanning the gap. Concerning this clone itself: Its specificity is unknown.

The PCR contained 60 Vbeta and 13 Jbeta primers. Using immunoSEQ multiplex PCR, the repertoire was profiled, and TCRdb retains in-frame clones only, with some absent. Among more than 100,000 clones, more than 60% were seen once, and the ten largest hold more than 6.5%. The chain has TRBV7-2 and TRBJ1-1; D gene uncertain. Source material: PBMCs. The TCR comes from a middle-aged woman in good health and CMV-seropositive. The CDR3 DNA reads as TGTGCCAGCAGCTTCTCACATGGCGGCACTGAAGCTTTCTTT. This sequence encodes CASSFSHGGTEAFF.